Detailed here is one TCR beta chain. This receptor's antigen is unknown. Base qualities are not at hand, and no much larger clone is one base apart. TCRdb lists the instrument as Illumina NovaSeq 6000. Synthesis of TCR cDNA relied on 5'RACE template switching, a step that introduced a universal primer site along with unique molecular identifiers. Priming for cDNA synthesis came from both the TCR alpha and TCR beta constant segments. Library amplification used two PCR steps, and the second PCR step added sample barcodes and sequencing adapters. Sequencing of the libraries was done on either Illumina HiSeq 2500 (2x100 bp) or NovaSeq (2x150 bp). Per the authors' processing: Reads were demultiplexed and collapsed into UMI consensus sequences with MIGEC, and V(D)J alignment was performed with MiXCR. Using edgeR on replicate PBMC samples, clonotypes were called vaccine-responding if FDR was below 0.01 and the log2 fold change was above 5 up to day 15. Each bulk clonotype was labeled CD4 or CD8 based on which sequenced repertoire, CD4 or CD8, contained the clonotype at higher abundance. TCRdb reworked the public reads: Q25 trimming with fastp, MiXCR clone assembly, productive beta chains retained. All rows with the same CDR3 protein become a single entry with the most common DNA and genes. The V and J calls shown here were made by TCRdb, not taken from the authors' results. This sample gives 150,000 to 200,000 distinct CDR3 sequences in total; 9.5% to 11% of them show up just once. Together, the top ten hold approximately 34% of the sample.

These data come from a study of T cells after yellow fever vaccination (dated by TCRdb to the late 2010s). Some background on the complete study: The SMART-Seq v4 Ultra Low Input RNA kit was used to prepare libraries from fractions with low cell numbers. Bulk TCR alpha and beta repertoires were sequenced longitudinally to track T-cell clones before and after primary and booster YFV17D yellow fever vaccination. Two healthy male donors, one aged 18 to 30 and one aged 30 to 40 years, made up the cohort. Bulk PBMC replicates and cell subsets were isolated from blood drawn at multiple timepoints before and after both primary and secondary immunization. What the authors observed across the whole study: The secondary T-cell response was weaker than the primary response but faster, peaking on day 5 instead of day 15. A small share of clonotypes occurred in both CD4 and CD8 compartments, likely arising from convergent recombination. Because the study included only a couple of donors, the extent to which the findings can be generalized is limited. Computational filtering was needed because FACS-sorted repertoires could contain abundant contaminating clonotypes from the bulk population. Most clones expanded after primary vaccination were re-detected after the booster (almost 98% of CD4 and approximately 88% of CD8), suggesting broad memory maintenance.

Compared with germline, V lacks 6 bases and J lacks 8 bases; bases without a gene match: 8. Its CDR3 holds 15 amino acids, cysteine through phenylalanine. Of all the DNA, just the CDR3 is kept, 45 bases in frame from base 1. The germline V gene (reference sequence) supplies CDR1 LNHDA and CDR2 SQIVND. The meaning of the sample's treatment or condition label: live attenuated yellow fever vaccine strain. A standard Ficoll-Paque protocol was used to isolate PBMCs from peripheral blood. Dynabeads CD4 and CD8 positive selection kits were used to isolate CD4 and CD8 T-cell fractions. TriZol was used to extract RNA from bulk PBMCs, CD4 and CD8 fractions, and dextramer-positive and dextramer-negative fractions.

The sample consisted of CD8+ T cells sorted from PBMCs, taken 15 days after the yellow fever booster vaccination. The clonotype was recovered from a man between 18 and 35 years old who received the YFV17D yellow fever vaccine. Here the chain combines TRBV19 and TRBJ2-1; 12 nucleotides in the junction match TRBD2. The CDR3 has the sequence CASRLTSGGGDEQFF. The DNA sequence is TGTGCCAGTAGGCTGACTAGCGGGGGAGGAGATGAGCAGTTCTTC.